This T cell receptor (beta chain) was found in a study of tumor-infiltrating lymphocytes in oesophageal squamous cell carcinoma. CDR3 size: 14 residues. Unmatched junction bases numbered 11, after V lost 5 bases and J lost 11 bases. CDR1 and CDR2 from the germline V gene are SGHTA and FQGNSA. TCRdb recomputed calls from the PCR reads with MiXCR, one row per CDR3 protein. The table has approximately 13,000 distinct CDR3 sequences, about three fifths seen once. The sample consisted of esophageal tumor tissue. The sequence was obtained from a female donor with esophageal squamous cell carcinoma. The rearrangement joins TRBV7-2 to TRBJ2-5; 10 bases fit TRBD2. The CDR3 here is CASSPDPSGRGQYF. In nucleotides, the CDR3 is TGTGCCAGCAGCCCCGATCCGAGCGGGAGGGGACAGTACTTC.